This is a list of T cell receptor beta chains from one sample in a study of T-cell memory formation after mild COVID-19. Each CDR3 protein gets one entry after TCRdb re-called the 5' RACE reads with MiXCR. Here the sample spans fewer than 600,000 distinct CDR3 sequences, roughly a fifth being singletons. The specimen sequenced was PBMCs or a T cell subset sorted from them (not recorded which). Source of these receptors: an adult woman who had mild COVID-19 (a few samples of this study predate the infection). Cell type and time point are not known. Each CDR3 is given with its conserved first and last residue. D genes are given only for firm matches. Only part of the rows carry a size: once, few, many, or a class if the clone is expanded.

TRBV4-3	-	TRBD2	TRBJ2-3	CASSQVRTSGAVSTDTQYF
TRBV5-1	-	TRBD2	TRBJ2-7	CASSLVSGSSYEQYF
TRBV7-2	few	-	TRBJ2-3	CASSFIVGMSTDTQYF
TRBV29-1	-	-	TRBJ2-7	CSARGQIYEQYF
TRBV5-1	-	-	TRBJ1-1	CASSLMQGMDTEAFF
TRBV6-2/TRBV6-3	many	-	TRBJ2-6	CASSQTRRGANVLTF
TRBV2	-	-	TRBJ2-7	CASSGGDSYEQYF
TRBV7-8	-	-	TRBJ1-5	CASSLARRGVGSNQPQHF
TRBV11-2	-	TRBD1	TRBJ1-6	CASSLAGTGRPDSPLHF
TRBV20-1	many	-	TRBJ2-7	CSARGGPPPHEQYF
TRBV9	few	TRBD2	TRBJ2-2	CASSVYAGTSGVEGELFF
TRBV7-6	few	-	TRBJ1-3	CASSSKPWGATIYF
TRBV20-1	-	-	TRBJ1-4	CSARPLQGMKEKLFF
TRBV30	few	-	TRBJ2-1	CAWSVSAKYNEQFF
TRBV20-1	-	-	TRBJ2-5	CSARADRNQETQYF
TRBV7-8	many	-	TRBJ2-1	CASSSSQGVDEQFF
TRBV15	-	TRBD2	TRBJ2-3	CATSSPILAGGRSDTQYF
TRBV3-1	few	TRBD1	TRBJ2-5	CASGQQGQYGETQYF
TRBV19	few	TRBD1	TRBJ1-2	CASSIPTGGIYGYTF
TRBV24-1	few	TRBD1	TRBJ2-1	CATSPRGTANEQFF
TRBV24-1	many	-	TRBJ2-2	CATSDGRDTGELFF
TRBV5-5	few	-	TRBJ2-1	CASSLGGRGYMNEQFF
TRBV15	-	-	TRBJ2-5	CATWGSAQETKYF
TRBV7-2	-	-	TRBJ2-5	CASSLAGNKETQYF
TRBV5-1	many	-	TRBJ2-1	CASSLGETPEQFF
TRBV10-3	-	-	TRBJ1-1	CAIRGMTEAFF
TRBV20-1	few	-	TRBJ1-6	CSASKTSPVDSPLHF
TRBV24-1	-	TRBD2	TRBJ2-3	CATSDRLLAGNTDTQYF
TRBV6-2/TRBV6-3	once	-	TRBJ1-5	CASSYSMGNQPQHF
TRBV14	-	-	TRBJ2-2	CASSQHLNTGELFF
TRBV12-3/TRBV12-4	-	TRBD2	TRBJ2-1	CASTWTSGEYNEQFF
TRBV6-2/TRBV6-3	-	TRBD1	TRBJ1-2	CASSYSGGVYGYTF
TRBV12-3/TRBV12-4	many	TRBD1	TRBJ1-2	CASRQGVGRYGYTF
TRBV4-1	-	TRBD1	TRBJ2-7	CASSQSGQGVDEQYF
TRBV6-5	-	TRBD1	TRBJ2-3	CASSKTGPSDGTGANTDTQYF
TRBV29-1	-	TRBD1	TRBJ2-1	CSVDDVDRSHNEQFF
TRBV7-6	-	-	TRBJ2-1	CASTSGPGRLESYNEQFF
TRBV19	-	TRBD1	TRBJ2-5	CASSWARDSQETQYF
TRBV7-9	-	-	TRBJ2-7	CASSLPQTGDSTYEQYF
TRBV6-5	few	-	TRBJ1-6	CASSPGLGNSPLHF
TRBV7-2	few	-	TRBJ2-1	CASSLERGGIPLF
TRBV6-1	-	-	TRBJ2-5	CASLTGNGQTQYF
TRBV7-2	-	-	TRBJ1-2	CASSSYRLSYGYTF